Here is one TCR beta chain with its context. Its antigen is not known. This sample was taken from a study of T cell responses to AZD1222 COVID-19 vaccine. Study-wide results and caveats: Clonal diversity was possibly underestimated; the donors were predominantly white British and more often female. Baseline seropositives among AZD1222 recipients totaled only five or six. Reportedly, nearly half the spike-specific TCRs target unmutated variant regions.

Here immunoSEQ multiplex PCR was the method, and the copy in TCRdb shows in-frame clones only, minus some. In the table there are 200,000 or so clones, over 80% of which are singletons. Trimming cost V 5 bases and J 1 base, with 14 bases left between them. The CDR3 is 15 amino acids. Germline assignment: CDR1 MNHEY and CDR2 SMNVEV (reference sequence). The origin of this receptor is an adult in good health. The chain uses TRBV27 and TRBJ1-1; TRBD1 might be the D (5 bases). The sequencing used peripheral blood, collected on day 0 of MenACWY control vaccination. CDR3 region: CASSPPRVSNTEAFF. CDR3 sequence (DNA): TGTGCCAGCAGTCCCCCCAGGGTATCGAACACTGAAGCTTTCTTT.